A single sample gave rise to the 31 T cell receptor beta chains below, sequenced in a study of breast tumors, draining lymph nodes, adjacent tissues. MiXCR, applied by TCRdb to the multiplex PCR reads, yields one record per CDR3 protein. Seen here are about 140,000 distinct CDR3 sequences, about a fifth observed once, and the top ten hold more than 2.5%. The lymph nodes were axillary draining lymph nodes from breast cancer patients. The sequenced material came from axillary lymph node tissue. Receptor source: a female donor with breast cancer. Some clones in this sample may be carry-over from other donors' samples.

This clonotype was seen ten or more times. The gene calls are TRBV6-1 and TRBJ2-7, with 7 bases identical to TRBD1. CDR1 is MNHNS, CDR2 SASEGT, per germline. The ends lost 6 bases at V and 2 bases at J; junction bases unmatched: 4. CDR3 length: 13 amino acids. The CDR3 DNA sequence: TGTGCCAGCAGAGGGGACAGTACCTACGAGCAGTACTTC. Translating it yields CASRGDSTYEQYF.

Points on this clonotype: A single base separates this from a much larger clone, so it may be a read error. The rearrangement uses TRBV2 and TRBJ1-2; a possible D gene is TRBD1 (5 bases). The CDR3 covers 14 residues. V lost 3 bases and J lost 9, with 17 bases in between. In germline, CDR1 is SNHLY, CDR2 FYNNEI. The CDR3 DNA is TGTGCCAGCAGTGATCAGGGAACGATTTCGCGCTACACCTTC. Translated, it gives CASSDQGTISRYTF.

This clonotype was counted many times. J is TRBJ2-1 and V is TRBV7-2, with TRBD2 matching 7 bases. This CDR3 is 16 amino acids long. Per germline, CDR1 SGHTA and CDR2 FQGNSA. Trimming at V came to 1 base and at J to 5 bases, leaving 8 bases not matched to a gene. In DNA, the CDR3 is TGTGCCAGCAGCTTAGGTATCGGGAGGTCCCACAATGAGCAGTTCTTC. It yields the protein CASSLGIGRSHNEQFF.

This clonotype was recorded a few times. The V gene is TRBV20-1, the J gene TRBJ2-5; 11 bases match TRBD1. Trimming cost V 4 bases and J 5 bases; bases outside gene matches: 15. CDR1 is DFQATT, CDR2 SNEGSKA, per germline (reference sequence). CDR3 length: 17 amino acids. The CDR3 loop reads CSATPPDRGRLWETQYF. Written as DNA, the CDR3 is TGCAGTGCTACCCCTCCGGACAGGGGGCGCTTATGGGAGACCCAGTACTTC.

This clonotype was recorded at least ten times. This chain connects TRBV6-1 to TRBJ1-6; D unclear. Looked up from germline, CDR1 is MNHNS and CDR2 is SASEGT. The V gene lost 4 bases and the J gene lost 8 bases, with 12 bases spanning the gap. The CDR3 extends over 14 amino acids. CDR3 nucleotide sequence: TGTGCCAGCAGTGCTTCACCCACTCATTCACCCCTCCACTTT. It is translated as CASSASPTHSPLHF.

This clonotype was counted at least ten times. The V gene is TRBV6-1, the J gene TRBJ2-2, with D possibly being TRBD1 or TRBD2 (7 bases each). Germline V CDR1 and CDR2: MNHNS, SASEGT. This CDR3 has 16 amino acids. The V gene lost 5 bases and the J gene lost 5 bases, with 18 bases spanning the gap. CDR3 loop: CASSLTPQGGTGELFF. DNA for the CDR3: TGTGCCAGCAGTCTGACACCCCAGGGGGGGACCGGGGAGCTGTTTTTT.

As regards this clonotype: This sequence may be a read error, since a much larger clone differs from it by one base. Likely a read error: the CDR3 ends without its conserved phenylalanine or tryptophan. This chain connects TRBV11-2 to TRBJ2-7, with 10 bases lining up with TRBD2. CDR3 length equals 15 residues. Germline lookup yields CDR1 SGHAT and CDR2 FQNNGV. Losses at the gene ends were 5 bases for V and 2 bases for J; bases not matched to a gene: 6. This CDR3 is CASSQTSGKTYEQYL. The CDR3 region has the DNA TGTGCCAGCAGCCAAACTAGCGGGAAGACCTACGAGCAGTACCTC.

This clonotype was detected ten times or more. The chain has TRBV7-2 and TRBJ2-7; TRBD2 matches 10 bases. The CDR3 has 14 amino acids. Germline CDR1 is SGHTA and CDR2 is FQGNSA. V gave up 3 bases and J gave up 4 bases; unmatched junction bases: 3. The CDR3 coding sequence is TGTGCCAGCAGCTTGCCTAGCGGGAGTTACGAGCAGTACTTC. It yields the protein CASSLPSGSYEQYF.

This clonotype was detected only once. A much larger clonotype is one base distant, so this may be a read error. It is likely a read error, because the conserved phenylalanine at the end of the CDR3 is missing. J is TRBJ2-3 and V is TRBV20-1; the D gene is possibly TRBD2 (5 bases). CDR1 and CDR2 from the germline V gene are DFQATT and SNEGSKA (reference sequence). Trimming stripped 2 bases from V and 0 bases from J, with 12 bases between. CDR3 length: 15 residues. The CDR3 loop reads CSARRAVISTDTQYV. DNA for the CDR3: TGCAGTGCTAGAAGAGCGGTCATTAGCACAGATACGCAGTATGTT.

Of note for this clonotype: This may stem from a read error, because a much larger clone lies one nucleotide away. This sequence joins TRBV10-3 and TRBJ1-4; D not resolved. There are 13 residues in the CDR3. Germline CDR1 and CDR2: ENHRY and SYGVKD. The CDR3 region has the DNA TGTGCCACCTCCCCGAGGGCTAATGAAAAACTGCTTTTT. Translated, it gives CATSPRANEKLLF.

The sample holds one count of this clonotype. This may come from a read error, since a much larger clone is one base off. This chain links TRBV20-1 with TRBJ2-1, with a possible D match to TRBD2 (5 bases). The length of the CDR3 is 14 residues. Germline CDR1 DFQATT, CDR2 SNEGSKA (reference sequence). CDR3 in amino acids: CSARGPQSGYEQSF. As DNA, the CDR3 is TGCAGTGCTAGAGGGCCCCAAAGCGGTTATGAGCAGTCCTTC.

A remark on this clonotype: A much larger clone sits a single nucleotide away, making a read error possible. This chain links TRBV10-3 with TRBJ2-7; 8 bases are a match to TRBD1. The V gene's germline CDR1 is ENHRY and CDR2 SYGVKD. Trimming removed 3 bases from V and 5 bases from J; junction bases left unmatched: 9. This CDR3 region has 15 residues. CDR3 in amino acids: CAISDGGQGSNEQYF. The DNA of the CDR3 is TGTGCCATCAGTGACGGAGGACAGGGTTCCAACGAGCAGTACTTC.

This clonotype was found many times. The chain has TRBV5-6 and TRBJ2-7; a weak D match, TRBD1 (5 bases). V lost 2 bases, J lost 6 bases, and 12 bases lay in between. The germline gives CDR1 SGHDT, CDR2 YYEEEE. This CDR3 is 13 amino acids long. DNA for the CDR3: TGTGCCAGCAGCTTAAGGGGAAGGGCCGAGCAGTACTTC. It codes for CASSLRGRAEQYF.

About this clonotype: A much bigger clone sits one base away, suggesting this may be a read error. This rearrangement joins TRBV19 to TRBJ2-7; 12 bases are a match to TRBD1. Germline loops: CDR1 LNHDA, CDR2 SQIVND (reference sequence). There are 15 residues in the CDR3. Trimming cost V 4 bases and J 5 bases; bases outside gene matches: 6. The CDR3 sequence: CASSTRDRGRDEQYF. The CDR3 bases are TGTGCCAGTAGTACCCGGGACAGGGGGCGAGACGAGCAGTACTTC.

This clonotype has ten or more counts. The rearrangement links TRBV11-3 to TRBJ1-4, with a possible D match to TRBD1 (6 bases). The length of the CDR3 is 16 residues. Trimming removed 3 bases at V and 1 base at J, with 12 bases between. Germline CDR1 reads SGHNT; CDR2 reads YENEEA. The DNA of the CDR3 is TGTGCCAGCAGCTTTGAACAGGGAAGAACTAATGAAAAACTGTTTTTT. It specifies CASSFEQGRTNEKLFF.

J is TRBJ2-7 and V is TRBV6-2 or TRBV6-3; 11 bases are a match to TRBD2. CDR3 length equals 16 residues. Trimming took 4 bases from V and 5 from J; bases not matched to a gene: 10. Germline V gene data show CDR1 as MNHEY and CDR2 as SVGEGT. The CDR3 is CASSSYSGRAGDEQYF. The DNA for the CDR3 is TGTGCCAGCAGTTCTTATAGCGGGAGGGCCGGGGACGAGCAGTACTTC.

A word on this clonotype: This may arise from a read error, as a much more abundant clone is one base away. The V and J genes are TRBV14 and TRBJ2-1, with a weak D call TRBD2 (5 bases). The CDR3 is 14 residues long. V gave up 4 bases and J gave up 9 bases, with 16 bases separating them. Germline assignment: CDR1 SGHDN and CDR2 FVKESK. The CDR3 sequence: CASSREVSGGEQFF. DNA of the CDR3: TGTGCCAGCAGCCGAGAAGTGAGTGGAGGTGAGCAGTTCTTC.

As for this clonotype: One end of the junction varies from germline; a read error may be responsible. The rearrangement joins TRBV7-2 to TRBJ2-6; D possibly corresponds to TRBD1 (5 bases). The CDR3 loop spans 19 amino acids. Germline CDR1 is SGHTA and CDR2 is FQGNSA. This CDR3 reads CASSPLTAIGVSGADVLTF. The CDR3 coding sequence is TGTGCCAGCAGCCCCCTGACAGCGATAGGCGTCTCTGGGGCCGACGTCCTGACTTTC.

This clonotype was seen ten or more times. The chain combines TRBV19 with TRBJ1-2, with a possible D match to TRBD1 (5 bases). There are 13 residues in the CDR3. Trimming cost V 5 bases and J 4 bases, with 11 bases left between them. Per the germline V gene, CDR1 is LNHDA and CDR2 is SQIVND (reference sequence). CDR3: CASSSGLLYGYTF. DNA for the CDR3: TGTGCCAGTAGTTCGGGACTTCTCTATGGCTACACCTTC.

This sequence joins TRBV27 and TRBJ2-1, with 9 bases aligning to TRBD1. Trimming cost V 7 bases and J 4 bases; bases outside gene matches: 5. Germline CDR1 is MNHEY and CDR2 is SMNVEV (reference sequence). The CDR3 has 14 residues. CDR3 nucleotide sequence: TGTGCCAGCAAGGGGACAGGGTGGTACAATGAGCAGTTCTTC. Encoded protein: CASKGTGWYNEQFF.

This clonotype was recorded at least ten times. This chain joins TRBV7-8 and TRBJ1-5, with 10 bases identical to TRBD1. The CDR3 loop spans 13 amino acids. Germline loops: CDR1 SGHVS, CDR2 FQNEAQ. V shed 5 bases and J 8 bases; nucleotides not matched to a gene: 3. CDR3 sequence: CASSHGQGEPQHF. CDR3 bases: TGTGCCAGCAGCCACGGACAGGGGGAGCCCCAGCATTTT.

This clonotype has a count of ten or more. The rearrangement joins TRBV20-1 to TRBJ2-3; D gene unclear. Deletions cut 7 bases from V and 4 bases from J, with 12 bases between. CDR3 length equals 12 residues. Looked up from germline, CDR1 is DFQATT and CDR2 is SNEGSKA (reference sequence). The CDR3 loop is CSVTDSSDTQYF. The CDR3 coding sequence is TGCAGTGTAACGGATTCGTCAGATACGCAGTATTTT.

To note about this clonotype: This sequence may be a read error, since a much larger clone differs from it by one base. V is TRBV20-1 and J is TRBJ2-2, with TRBD2 matching over 9 bases. Germline CDR1 DFQATT, CDR2 SNEGSKA (reference sequence). The CDR3 has 15 residues. CDR3 loop: CSARTSGLNTGEPFF. CDR3 sequence (DNA): TGCAGTGCTAGAACTAGCGGGCTGAACACCGGGGAGCCGTTTTTT.

This clonotype was counted at least ten times. The gene calls are TRBV18 and TRBJ2-5; 8 bases map to TRBD1. In germline, CDR1 is KGHSH, CDR2 LQKENI. The CDR3 has 15 residues. The J segment lost 1 base and the V segment lost 3 bases, leaving 4 bases of the junction unmatched. In DNA form, the CDR3 reads TGTGCCAGCTCACCTGGACAGGGCGCCCAAGAGACCCAGTACTTC. It specifies CASSPGQGAQETQYF.

Ten or more counts support this clonotype. V usage is TRBV12-3 or TRBV12-4 and J usage is TRBJ2-7; 12 nucleotides agree with TRBD2. V trimming: 9 bases; J trimming: 2 bases; junction bases outside the gene matches: 5. The CDR3 length is 14 residues. In DNA form, the CDR3 reads TGTGCCAGTAGACTAGCGGGAGTCACCTACGAGCAGTACTTC. Translation: CASRLAGVTYEQYF.

This clonotype was seen many times. V usage is TRBV7-9 and J usage is TRBJ1-6; tentative D call: TRBD1 (5 bases). Trimming took 1 base from V and 7 from J, leaving 11 bases between them. The CDR3 consists of 15 residues. CDR1 SEHNR and CDR2 FQNEAQ come from the germline V gene (reference sequence). CDR3: CASSLDPRANSPLHF. The DNA for the CDR3 is TGTGCCAGCAGCTTAGATCCCAGGGCCAATTCACCCCTCCACTTT.

The chain is built from TRBV5-4 and TRBJ2-1, with 7 bases identical to TRBD2. CDR1 and CDR2 (germline): SGHNT, YYREEE (reference sequence). V trimming: 4 bases; J trimming: 5 bases; junction bases outside the gene matches: 9. The CDR3 is 15 amino acids. CDR3 DNA sequence: TGTGCCAGCAGCGAGCGACTAGCCCCCGACAATGAGCAGTTCTTC. It translates to CASSERLAPDNEQFF. The full variable domain, completed using reference TRBV5-4 and TRBJ2-1, is ETGVTQSPTHLIKTRGQQVTLRCSSQSGHNTVSWYQQALGQGPQFIFQYYREEENGRGNFPPRFSGLQFPNYSSELNVNALELDDSALYLCASSERLAPDNEQFFGPGTRLTVL.

V gene TRBV28 combines with J gene TRBJ2-7; 7 bases line up with TRBD2. There are 15 residues in the CDR3. CDR1 and CDR2 (germline): MDHEN, SYDVKM. V shed 3 bases and J 5 bases; nucleotides not matched to a gene: 10. The CDR3 reads CASSFPPGGGNEQYF. CDR3 in DNA: TGTGCCAGCAGTTTCCCCCCTGGCGGGGGTAACGAGCAGTACTTC.

The chain has TRBV7-8 and TRBJ2-7; 7 positions match TRBD2. V gave up 1 base and J gave up 0 bases; unmatched junction bases: 9. CDR1 and CDR2 from the germline V gene are SGHVS and FQNEAQ. The CDR3 spans 17 residues. CDR3 in DNA: TGTGCCAGCAGCTTAGGTGGCGGTGGCGGGAGCTCCTACGAGCAGTACTTC. Protein sequence: CASSLGGGGGSSYEQYF.

This clonotype appeared many times. The chain employs TRBV3-1 and TRBJ2-7; 7 bases fit TRBD2. Germline lookup yields CDR1 LGHDT and CDR2 YNNKEL (reference sequence). CDR3 length: 16 amino acids. With V trimmed by 1 base and J by 1 base, 7 bases remained unmatched. The CDR3 DNA reads TGTGCCAGCAGCCAAGGTAGGACTAGGGCGTCCTACGAGCAGTACTTC. This encodes CASSQGRTRASYEQYF.

This clonotype is medium-sized in the sample. The chain couples TRBV7-2 to TRBJ2-3; 10 bases match TRBD2. CDR1 SGHTA and CDR2 FQGNSA come from the germline V gene. J lost 4 bases, V lost 6 bases, and 10 bases had no gene match. This CDR3 contains 16 residues. CDR3 nucleotides: TGTGCCAGCAGTCCTCATAGCGGGAGGTTCGCAGATACGCAGTATTTT. As protein: CASSPHSGRFADTQYF.